The 16 T cell receptor beta chains below come from one sample, sequenced in a study of control samples from healthy donors and cancer patients. Only in-frame clones appear in the TCRdb table, and some are missing; sequencing was by immunoSEQ multiplex PCR. The repertoire holds about 130,000 clones, approximately 92% seen once, with 2% to 3% in the top ten. Source material: blood. These receptors all come from a middle-aged man in good health.

The chain links TRBV7-8 to TRBJ2-3, with TRBD2 matching 11 bases. This CDR3 region has 18 residues. From germline, CDR1 is SGHVS and CDR2 FQNEAQ. Trimming removed 6 bases from V and 0 bases from J; junction bases left unmatched: 11. The CDR3 sequence: CASRWGTSGFASTDTQYF. The CDR3 DNA reads as TGTGCCAGCAGATGGGGGACTAGCGGATTTGCTAGCACAGATACGCAGTATTTT.

This clone turned up a few times. V gene TRBV10-2 combines with J gene TRBJ2-2; D remains ambiguous. The V end was cut by 8 bases, the J end by 0 bases, with 7 bases between. Germline-derived CDR1 and CDR2 are WSHSY and SAAADI. CDR3 length: 13 residues. DNA for the CDR3: TGCGCCAGCTTAGAGACGAACACCGGGGAGCTGTTTTTT. Protein: CASLETNTGELFF.

The chain couples TRBV3-1 (or the pseudogene TRBV3-2) to TRBJ2-1, with TRBD2 matching 12 bases. The V gene end was trimmed by 3 bases and the J gene end by 7 bases; junction bases not matched to a gene: 10. Germline values: CDR1 LGHDT, CDR2 YNNKEL (reference sequence). The length of the CDR3 is 17 residues. The CDR3: CASSQVSLAGGINEQFF. CDR3 nucleotide sequence: TGTGCCAGCAGCCAGGTGTCGCTAGCGGGGGGGATAAATGAGCAGTTCTTC.

This clone came up once. The rearrangement joins TRBV28 to TRBJ1-5, with 8 bases lining up with TRBD1. CDR1 and CDR2 (germline): MDHEN, SYDVKM. Losses at the gene ends were 5 bases for V and 6 bases for J; bases not matched to a gene: 6. CDR3 length: 14 residues. The CDR3 sequence is CASSPDRGVQPQHF. The CDR3 nucleotides are TGTGCCAGCAGTCCCGACAGGGGTGTTCAGCCCCAGCATTTT.

The chain uses TRBV18 and TRBJ2-2; the D gene is possibly TRBD1 (5 bases). Deletions cut 3 bases from V and 0 bases from J, with 14 bases between. Per germline, CDR1 KGHSH and CDR2 LQKENI. CDR3 length: 17 residues. For the CDR3, the DNA is TGTGCCAGCTCACCCGAAAAAGCCAGGGCGAACACCGGGGAGCTGTTTTTT. Its protein is CASSPEKARANTGELFF.

The chain joins TRBV19 to TRBJ2-7; 10 positions match TRBD2. From germline, CDR1 is LNHDA and CDR2 SQIVND (reference sequence). V was clipped by 6 bases and J by 3 bases; unmatched bases: 5. CDR3 length: 14 residues. This chain's CDR3 is CASRASGGGYEQYF. The CDR3 DNA sequence: TGTGCCAGTAGGGCGAGCGGGGGGGGCTACGAGCAGTACTTC.

V usage is TRBV7-9 and J usage is TRBJ2-7; 7 nucleotides align to TRBD1. Trimming removed 4 bases from V and 0 bases from J; junction bases left unmatched: 9. The CDR3 covers 16 residues. CDR1 is SEHNR and CDR2 is FQNEAQ in the germline V gene (reference sequence). CDR3 DNA sequence: TGTGCCAGCAGCTACGCCTTAGACAGGGTCTCCTACGAGCAGTACTTC. Translation: CASSYALDRVSYEQYF.

The V gene is TRBV25-1, the J gene TRBJ1-4; D gene unclear. V lost 3 bases to trimming and J lost 8 bases, with 13 bases between them. Germline assignment: CDR1 MGHDK and CDR2 SYGVNS. CDR3 size: 14 residues. CDR3 sequence reads: CASSEGGFSEKLFF. CDR3 in DNA: TGTGCCAGCAGTGAGGGAGGGTTCTCCGAAAAACTGTTTTTT.

V and J are TRBV19 and TRBJ1-5; D is unclear. Germline V gene data show CDR1 as LNHDA and CDR2 as SQIVND (reference sequence). The CDR3 loop spans 13 amino acids. Trimming stripped 2 bases from V and 5 bases from J, with 7 bases between. CDR3 in amino acids: CASSIRVDQPQHF. The CDR3 DNA reads as TGTGCCAGTAGTATACGGGTAGATCAGCCCCAGCATTTT.

The chain combines TRBV11-2 with TRBJ2-3; D ambiguous. The V end was cut by 6 bases, the J end by 6 bases, with 13 bases between. There are 13 residues in the CDR3. Looked up from germline, CDR1 is SGHAT and CDR2 is FQNNGV. The CDR3: CASSRIEWDTQYF. The CDR3 DNA reads as TGTGCCAGCAGTAGAATCGAATGGGATACGCAGTATTTT.

The rearrangement uses TRBV28 and TRBJ2-7; D not resolved. The CDR3 covers 14 residues. The V end was cut by 3 bases, the J end by 6 bases, with 15 bases between. Germline V gene lookup returns CDR1 MDHEN and CDR2 SYDVKM. The CDR3, as DNA: TGTGCCAGCAGTTTTGAGGCAGCAAGATCCGAGCAGTACTTC. The encoded protein is CASSFEAARSEQYF.

This clone was seen only a few times. The genes are TRBV7-9 and TRBJ2-5, with a tentative D call TRBD2 (5 bases). The CDR3 has 14 residues. V dropped 5 bases and J dropped 5 bases, with 15 bases sitting between them. Germline CDR1 is SEHNR and CDR2 is FQNEAQ (reference sequence). The CDR3 nucleotides read TGTGCCAGCAGCCCCGTGGGAGACGGGGAGACCCAGTACTTC. Translation gives CASSPVGDGETQYF.

The chain couples TRBV6-1 to TRBJ2-3, with D tentatively TRBD1 (5 bases). In germline, CDR1 is MNHNS, CDR2 SASEGT. V lost 0 bases and J 5 bases, leaving 9 bases between the germline ends. The length of the CDR3 is 14 residues. Written as DNA, the CDR3 is TGTGCCAGCAGTGAAGCCAGGGTGGTAGATACGCAGTATTTT. Its translation: CASSEARVVDTQYF.

The gene calls are TRBV6-2 or TRBV6-3 and TRBJ1-1; 7 bases map to TRBD1. CDR1 is MNHEY, CDR2 SVGEGT, per germline. The length of the CDR3 is 15 residues. V was clipped by 0 bases and J by 3 bases; unmatched bases: 4. CDR3 coding DNA: TGTGCCAGCAGTTACTCTGTAGACAGGGACACTGAAGCTTTCTTT. It is translated as CASSYSVDRDTEAFF.

The chain uses TRBV5-6 and TRBJ2-2, with D tentatively TRBD1 (6 bases). The CDR3 length is 18 residues. V was pared by 0 bases and J by 4 bases, with 19 bases between. Germline CDR1 SGHDT, CDR2 YYEEEE. In nucleotides, the CDR3 is TGTGCCAGCAGCTTGGGGGGGCCGACAAGTCCAAGCACCGGGGAGCTGTTTTTT. Amino acid sequence: CASSLGGPTSPSTGELFF.

The genes are TRBV4-2 and TRBJ2-2; the D is unclear. V was cut by 0 bases and J by 5 bases, with 4 bases left in between. CDR1 and CDR2 from the germline V gene are LGHNA and YNFKEQ. The CDR3 is 13 residues long. The CDR3 sequence is CASSQERTGELFF. For the CDR3, the DNA is TGTGCCAGCAGCCAAGAGAGGACCGGGGAGCTGTTTTTT.